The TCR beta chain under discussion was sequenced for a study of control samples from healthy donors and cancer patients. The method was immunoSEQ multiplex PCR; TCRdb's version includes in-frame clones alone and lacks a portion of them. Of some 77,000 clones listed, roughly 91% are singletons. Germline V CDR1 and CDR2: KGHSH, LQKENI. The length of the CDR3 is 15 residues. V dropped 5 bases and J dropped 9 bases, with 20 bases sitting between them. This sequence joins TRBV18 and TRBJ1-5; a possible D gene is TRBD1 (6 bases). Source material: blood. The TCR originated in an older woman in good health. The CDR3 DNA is TGTGCCAGCTCATTGGGGGCAGGGGAGGTTTGGCCCCAGCATTTT. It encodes CASSLGAGEVWPQHF.